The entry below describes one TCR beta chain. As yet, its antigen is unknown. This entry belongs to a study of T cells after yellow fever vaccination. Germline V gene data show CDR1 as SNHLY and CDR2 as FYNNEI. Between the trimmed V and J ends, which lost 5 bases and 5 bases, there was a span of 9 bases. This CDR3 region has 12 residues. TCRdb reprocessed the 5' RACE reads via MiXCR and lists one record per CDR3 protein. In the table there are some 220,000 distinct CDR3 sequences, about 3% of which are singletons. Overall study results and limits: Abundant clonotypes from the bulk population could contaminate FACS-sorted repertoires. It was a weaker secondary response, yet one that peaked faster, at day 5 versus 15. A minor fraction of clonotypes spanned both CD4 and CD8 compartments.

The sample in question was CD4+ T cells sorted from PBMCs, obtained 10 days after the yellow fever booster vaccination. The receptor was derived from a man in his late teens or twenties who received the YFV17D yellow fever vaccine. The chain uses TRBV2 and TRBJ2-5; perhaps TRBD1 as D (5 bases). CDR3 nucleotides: TGTGCCAGCAGTACCAGGGCTGAGACCCAGTACTTC. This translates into CASSTRAETQYF.